This section outlines one T cell receptor beta chain sequence together with its context. What it binds is unknown. CDR1 and CDR2 (germline): SGHTA, FQGNSA. The CDR3 spans 16 residues. J lost 4 bases, V lost 1 base, and 6 bases had no gene match. Only in-frame clones appear in the TCRdb table, and some are missing; sequencing was by immunoSEQ multiplex PCR. The sample lists around 80,000 clones; nearly 75% were seen once. The data originate from a study of radiotherapy plus CTLA-4 blockade in lung cancer. For the study at large: Among all patients, 18% showed objective responses, while roughly 34% had disease control. Points from the study as a whole: Clones of tumor-derived TCRs expanded in blood after radiotherapy plus ipilimumab. The best predictor of response was reported to be early blood T cell clone dynamics, with interferon-beta.

Those with chemo-refractory metastatic non-small-cell lung cancer were treated with focal radiation combined with CTLA-4 blockade using ipilimumab. The chain uses TRBV7-2 and TRBJ2-5; the match to TRBD2 covers 10 bases. Sample: peripheral blood, taken from a patient treated with radiotherapy plus ipilimumab. This receptor was obtained from a human donor with non-small cell lung cancer whose response to radiotherapy plus ipilimumab could not be evaluated. CDR3 coding DNA: TGTGCCAGCAGCTTAGTAAGCGGGGGGGCCCCAGAGACCCAGTACTTC. Its protein is CASSLVSGGAPETQYF.